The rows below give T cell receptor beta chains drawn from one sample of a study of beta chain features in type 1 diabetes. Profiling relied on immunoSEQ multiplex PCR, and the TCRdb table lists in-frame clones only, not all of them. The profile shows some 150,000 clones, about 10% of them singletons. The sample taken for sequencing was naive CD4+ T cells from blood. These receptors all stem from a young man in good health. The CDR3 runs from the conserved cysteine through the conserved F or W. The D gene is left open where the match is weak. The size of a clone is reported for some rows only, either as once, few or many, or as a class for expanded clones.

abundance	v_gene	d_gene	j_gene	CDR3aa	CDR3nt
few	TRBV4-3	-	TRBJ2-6	CASSTPSSGANVLTF	TGCGCCAGCAGCACTCCGAGCTCTGGGGCCAACGTCCTGACTTTC
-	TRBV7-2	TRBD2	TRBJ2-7	CASSSLAGGSYEQYF	TGTGCCAGCAGCTCACTAGCGGGGGGGTCCTACGAGCAGTACTTC
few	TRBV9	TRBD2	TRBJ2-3	CASSVAERGIDTQYF	TGTGCCAGCAGCGTAGCGGAGCGGGGGATAGATACGCAGTATTTT
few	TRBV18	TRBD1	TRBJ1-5	CASSSTGVSNQPQHF	TGTGCCAGCTCCTCCACAGGGGTTAGCAATCAGCCCCAGCATTTT
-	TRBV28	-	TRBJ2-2	CASYRANTGELFF	TGTGCCAGCTATAGAGCGAACACCGGGGAGCTGTTTTTT
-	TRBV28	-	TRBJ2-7	CASSGVDSKFYEQYF	TGTGCCAGCAGTGGTGTGGACAGCAAGTTTTACGAGCAGTACTTC
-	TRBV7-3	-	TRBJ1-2	CASSPLGGFHTGYTF	TGTGCCAGCAGCCCCCTGGGGGGGTTCCACACCGGCTACACCTTC
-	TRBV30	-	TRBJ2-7	CAWMDGTLTYEQYF	TGTGCCTGGATGGACGGGACTCTTACCTACGAGCAGTACTTC
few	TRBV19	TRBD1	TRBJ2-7	CASSLLGQVDYEQYF	TGTGCCAGTAGCCTCCTCGGACAGGTTGACTACGAGCAGTACTTC
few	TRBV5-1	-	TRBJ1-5	CASSLVGASNQPQHF	TGCGCCAGCAGCTTGGTTGGGGCTAGCAATCAGCCCCAGCATTTT
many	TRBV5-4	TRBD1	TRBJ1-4	CASSLDRAEKLFF	TGTGCCAGCAGCCTGGACAGGGCGGAAAAACTGTTTTTT
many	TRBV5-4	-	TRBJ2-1	CATNNRGYEQFF	TGTGCCACCAACAATCGGGGGTATGAGCAGTTCTTC
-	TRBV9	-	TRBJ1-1	CASSVVIGGPNTEAFF	TGTGCCAGCAGCGTAGTGATCGGGGGGCCTAACACTGAAGCTTTCTTT
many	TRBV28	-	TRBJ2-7	CASSWEAYEQYF	TGTGCCAGCAGTTGGGAGGCCTACGAGCAGTACTTC
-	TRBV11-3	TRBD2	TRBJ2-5	CASSSSGGVETQYF	TGTGCCAGCTCCTCCAGCGGGGGGGTAGAGACCCAGTACTTC
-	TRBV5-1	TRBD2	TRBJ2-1	CASSLEASGGDYNEQFF	TGCGCCAGCAGCTTGGAGGCTAGCGGGGGGGATTACAATGAGCAGTTCTTC
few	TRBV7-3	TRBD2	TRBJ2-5	CASSLAGGETQYF	TGTGCCAGCAGCTTAGCGGGGGGGGAGACCCAGTACTTC
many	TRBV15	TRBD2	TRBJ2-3	CATSGTSDGTDTQYF	TGTGCCACCAGCGGGACTAGCGATGGCACAGATACGCAGTATTTT
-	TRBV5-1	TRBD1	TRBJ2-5	CASSLAQGASLQETQYF	TGCGCCAGCAGCTTGGCACAGGGGGCATCCTTGCAAGAGACCCAGTACTTC
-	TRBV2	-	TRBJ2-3	CASSIIDTQYF	TGTGCCAGCAGTATTATAGATACGCAGTATTTT
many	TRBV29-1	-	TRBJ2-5	CSVDTSGETQYF	TGCAGCGTTGATACTAGTGGGGAGACCCAGTACTTC
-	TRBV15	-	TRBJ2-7	CATSRERRGSYEQYF	TGTGCCACCAGCAGAGAGAGGAGGGGCTCCTACGAGCAGTACTTC
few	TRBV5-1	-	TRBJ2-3	CASSLRREIGLDTQYF	TGCGCCAGCAGCTTGCGTCGGGAAATTGGGTTAGATACGCAGTATTTT
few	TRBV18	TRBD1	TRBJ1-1	CASSPPRGAGQGFLNTEAFF	TGTGCCAGCTCACCACCGAGAGGGGCAGGACAGGGATTTCTGAACACTGAAGCTTTCTTT
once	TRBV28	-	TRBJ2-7	CASSGTPYEQYF	TGTGCCAGTTCGGGAACCCCCTACGAGCAGTACTTC
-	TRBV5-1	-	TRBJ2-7	CASSFSRSYEQYF	TGCGCCAGCAGCTTCTCCCGGTCCTACGAGCAGTACTTC
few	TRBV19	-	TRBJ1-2	CASSVAPGQGTGYTF	TGTGCCAGTAGCGTCGCCCCCGGGCAGGGGACCGGCTACACCTTC
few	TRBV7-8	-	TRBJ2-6	CASTGGVGANVLTF	TGTGCCAGCACGGGGGGCGTAGGGGCCAACGTCCTGACTTTC
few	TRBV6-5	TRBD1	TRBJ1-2	CASSTLRGGYTF	TGTGCCAGCAGTACGCTCAGGGGGGGCTACACCTTC
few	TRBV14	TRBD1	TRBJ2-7	CASSQEKQGAAREQYF	TGTGCCAGCAGCCAAGAAAAACAGGGGGCGGCTAGGGAGCAGTACTTC
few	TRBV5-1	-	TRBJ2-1	CASSTDGNPNNEQFF	TGCGCCAGCAGCACGGACGGGAACCCCAACAATGAGCAGTTCTTC
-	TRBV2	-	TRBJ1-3	CASSLSSGNTIYF	TGTGCCAGCAGTCTTAGCTCTGGAAACACCATATATTTT
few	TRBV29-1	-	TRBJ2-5	CSVARVEETQYF	TGCAGCGTTGCCAGGGTCGAGGAGACCCAGTACTTC
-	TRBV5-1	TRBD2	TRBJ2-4	CASSPGGGETKNIQYF	TGCGCCAGCAGCCCAGGCGGGGGGGAGACCAAAAACATTCAGTACTTC
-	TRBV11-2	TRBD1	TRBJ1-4	CASSLVYRGDEKLFF	TGTGCCAGCAGCTTAGTGTACAGGGGAGATGAAAAACTGTTTTTT
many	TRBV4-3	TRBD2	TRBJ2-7	CASSHTTGLAHWEQYF	TGCGCCAGCAGCCACACAACGGGACTAGCCCATTGGGAGCAGTACTTC
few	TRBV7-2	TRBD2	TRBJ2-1	CASSFVSGGANEQFF	TGTGCCAGCAGCTTTGTTAGCGGGGGGGCCAATGAGCAGTTCTTC
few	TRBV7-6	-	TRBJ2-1	CASSLRVNEQFF	TGTGCCAGCAGCTTAAGAGTCAATGAGCAGTTCTTC
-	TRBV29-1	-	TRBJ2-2	CSVVRTNTGELFF	TGCAGCGTTGTCAGGACTAACACCGGGGAGCTGTTTTTT
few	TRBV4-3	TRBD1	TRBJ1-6	CASSPSMTTGQHSPLHF	TGCGCCAGCAGCCCCTCGATGACCACGGGACAGCATTCACCCCTCCACTTT
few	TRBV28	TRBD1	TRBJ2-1	CASSEDREDEQFF	TGTGCCAGCAGTGAGGACAGGGAGGATGAGCAGTTCTTC
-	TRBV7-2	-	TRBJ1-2	CASSPEGHGRTYGYTF	TGTGCCAGCAGCCCAGAGGGACACGGTCGTACCTATGGCTACACCTTC
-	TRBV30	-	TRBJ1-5	CAWSVEDSQPQHF	TGTGCCTGGAGTGTAGAGGACAGTCAGCCCCAGCATTTT
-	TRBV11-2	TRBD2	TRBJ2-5	CASSLAGGGLGTQYF	TGTGCCAGCAGCTTAGCGGGCGGGGGTCTTGGGACCCAGTACTTC
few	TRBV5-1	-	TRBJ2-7	CASSAGDSYEQYF	TGCGCCAGCAGCGCGGGCGACTCCTACGAGCAGTACTTC
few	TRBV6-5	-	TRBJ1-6	CASRDDSANSPLHF	TGTGCCAGCAGGGATGACAGCGCCAATTCACCCCTCCACTTT
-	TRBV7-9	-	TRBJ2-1	CASSSQQGEQFF	TGTGCCAGCAGCTCCCAACAGGGAGAGCAGTTCTTC
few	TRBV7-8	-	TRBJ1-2	CASSPEDILYGYTF	TGTGCCAGCAGCCCAGAAGACATTTTGTATGGCTACACCTTC
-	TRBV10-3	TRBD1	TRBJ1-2	CAISEQGASGGGYTF	TGTGCCATCAGTGAACAGGGGGCCTCGGGGGGAGGCTACACCTTC
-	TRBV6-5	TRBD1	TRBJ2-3	CASTFNRGGDTQYF	TGTGCCAGCACCTTCAACAGGGGTGGAGATACGCAGTATTTT
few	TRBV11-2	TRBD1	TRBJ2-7	CASSIGTVSSYEQYF	TGTGCCAGCAGCATCGGGACAGTTAGCTCCTACGAGCAGTACTTC
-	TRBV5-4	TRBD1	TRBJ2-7	CASSLGTGGYEQYF	TGTGCCAGCAGCTTGGGGACAGGGGGCTACGAGCAGTACTTC
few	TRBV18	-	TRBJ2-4	CASSPLGGAASKNIQYF	TGTGCCAGCTCACCCCTGGGGGGGGCTGCGTCCAAAAACATTCAGTACTTC
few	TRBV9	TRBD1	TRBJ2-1	CASSTRQGSSYNEQFF	TGTGCCAGCAGCACCCGACAGGGGAGCTCCTACAATGAGCAGTTCTTC